These 9 T cell receptor beta chains came from one sample sequenced in a study of identical twins' blood T cells. Each CDR3 protein gets one entry after TCRdb re-called the 5' RACE reads with MiXCR. The sample lists 400,000 or so distinct CDR3 sequences; about 28% were seen once. Sequencing was performed on PBMCs. The receptors shown here come from a woman aged 18 to 55 in good health.

This chain connects TRBV18 to TRBJ2-3; no reliable D call. The ends were cut back, 6 bases at V and 4 bases at J, with 20 bases in the middle. This CDR3 region has 16 residues. Germline V gene lookup returns CDR1 KGHSH and CDR2 LQKENI. The chain's CDR3 is CASSFFTAHAADTQYF. The CDR3 region has the DNA TGTGCCAGCTCTTTCTTTACGGCACACGCCGCAGATACGCAGTATTTT.

This clonotype has a count of ten or more. The chain employs TRBV20-1 and TRBJ1-4; possibly TRBD1 for D (5 bases). Per germline, CDR1 DFQATT and CDR2 SNEGSKA (reference sequence). The CDR3 is made up of 13 amino acids. The V end was cut by 6 bases, the J end by 7 bases, with 15 bases between. The CDR3 reads CSARWGMSEKLFF. In nucleotides, the CDR3 is TGCAGTGCCCGGTGGGGGATGAGTGAAAAACTGTTTTTT.

This clonotype was detected only once. The chain combines TRBV18 with TRBJ1-4; D remains unclear. Germline CDR1 KGHSH, CDR2 LQKENI. V dropped 3 bases and J dropped 6 bases, with 8 bases sitting between them. CDR3 length: 13 residues. CDR3 protein: CASSPDQYEKLFF. For the CDR3, the DNA is TGTGCCAGCTCACCGGACCAGTATGAAAAACTGTTTTTT.

The chain recombines TRBV13 with TRBJ1-2; D call uncertain. CDR3 length equals 11 residues. CDR1 is PRHDT and CDR2 is FYEKMQ in the germline V gene (reference sequence). The ends were cut back, 5 bases at V and 6 bases at J, with 7 bases in the middle. In nucleotides, the CDR3 is TGTGCCAGCAGCCCCATAGATGGCTACACCTTC. The encoded protein is CASSPIDGYTF.

This chain connects TRBV5-1 to TRBJ1-2; the match to TRBD1 covers 10 bases. This CDR3 has 14 residues. Losses at the gene ends were 3 bases for V and 6 bases for J; bases not matched to a gene: 5. Germline-derived CDR1 and CDR2 are SGHRS and YFSETQ. The CDR3 region has the DNA TGCGCCAGCAGCTCTAGACAGGGGGCGGATGGCTACACCTTC. This gives the protein CASSSRQGADGYTF.

V gene TRBV7-9 combines with J gene TRBJ2-2; no definite D call. The CDR3 sequence is 15 residues long. Trimming pared 1 base from V and 1 base from J, leaving 7 bases between. Germline loops: CDR1 SEHNR, CDR2 FQNEAQ (reference sequence). CDR3 in amino acids: CASSLGFRNTGELFF. CDR3 DNA: TGTGCCAGCAGCTTAGGTTTTCGGAACACCGGGGAGCTGTTTTTT.

V and J are TRBV7-8 and TRBJ2-4, with D possibly called TRBD1 or TRBD2 (5 bases each). V dropped 5 bases and J dropped 9 bases, with 17 bases sitting between them. The CDR3 totals 14 residues. Germline V gene sequence: CDR1 SGHVS, CDR2 FQNEAQ. DNA for the CDR3: TGTGCCAGCAGCCTACCTGGGACGGGCGGCATTCAGTACTTC. Protein sequence: CASSLPGTGGIQYF.

The CDR3 region has the DNA TGCAGTGCTAGCGGGGCGAACACCGGGGAGCTGTTTTTT. Translating it yields CSASGANTGELFF. The chain employs TRBV20-1 and TRBJ2-2; maybe TRBD2 (5 bases). Trimming shortened V by 3 bases and J by 0 bases, and 5 bases separated the two germline ends. In germline, CDR1 is DFQATT, CDR2 SNEGSKA (reference sequence). The CDR3 extends over 13 amino acids.

CDR3 DNA sequence: TGTGCCAGCAGTTTAATCGGCAGGGACTATGGCTACACCTTC. It specifies CASSLIGRDYGYTF. The chain uses TRBV28 and TRBJ1-2; tentatively, D is TRBD1 (5 bases). The CDR3 is 14 amino acids. Germline V gene lookup returns CDR1 MDHEN and CDR2 SYDVKM. V was trimmed by 2 bases and J by 3 bases, leaving 10 bases between them.